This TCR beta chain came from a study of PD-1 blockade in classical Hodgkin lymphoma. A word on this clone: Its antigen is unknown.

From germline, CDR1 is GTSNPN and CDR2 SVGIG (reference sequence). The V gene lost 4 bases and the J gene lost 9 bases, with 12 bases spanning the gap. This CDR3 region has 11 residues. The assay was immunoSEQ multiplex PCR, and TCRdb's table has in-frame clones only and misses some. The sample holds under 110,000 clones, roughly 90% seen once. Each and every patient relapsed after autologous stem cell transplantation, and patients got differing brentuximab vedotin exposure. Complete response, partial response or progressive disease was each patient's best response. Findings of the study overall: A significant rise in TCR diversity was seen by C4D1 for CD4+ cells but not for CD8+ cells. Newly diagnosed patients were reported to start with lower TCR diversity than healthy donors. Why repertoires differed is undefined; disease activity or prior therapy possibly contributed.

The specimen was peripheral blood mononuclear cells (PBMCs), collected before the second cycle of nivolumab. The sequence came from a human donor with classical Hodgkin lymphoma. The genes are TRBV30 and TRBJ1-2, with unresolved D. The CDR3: CAWTLGMSYTF. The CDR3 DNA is TGTGCCTGGACCTTAGGAATGAGCTACACCTTC.